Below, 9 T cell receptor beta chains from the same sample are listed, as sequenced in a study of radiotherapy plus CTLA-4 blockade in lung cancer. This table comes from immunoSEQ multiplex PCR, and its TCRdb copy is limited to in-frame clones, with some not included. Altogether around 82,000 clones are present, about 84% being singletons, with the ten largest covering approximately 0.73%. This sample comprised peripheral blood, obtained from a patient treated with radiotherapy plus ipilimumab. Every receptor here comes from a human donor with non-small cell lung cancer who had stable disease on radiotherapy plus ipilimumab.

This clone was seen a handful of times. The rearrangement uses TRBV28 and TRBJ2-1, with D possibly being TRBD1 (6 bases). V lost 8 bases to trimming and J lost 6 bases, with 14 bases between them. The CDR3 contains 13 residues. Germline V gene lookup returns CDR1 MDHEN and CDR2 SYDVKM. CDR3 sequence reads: CASLQGSGNEQFF. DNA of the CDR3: TGTGCCAGCCTTCAGGGGTCAGGCAATGAGCAGTTCTTC.

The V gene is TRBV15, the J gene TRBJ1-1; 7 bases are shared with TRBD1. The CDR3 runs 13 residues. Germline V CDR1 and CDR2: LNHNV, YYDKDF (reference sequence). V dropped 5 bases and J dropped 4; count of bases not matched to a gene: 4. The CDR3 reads CATSATGLTEAFF. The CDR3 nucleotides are TGTGCCACCAGCGCGACAGGGCTCACTGAAGCTTTCTTT.

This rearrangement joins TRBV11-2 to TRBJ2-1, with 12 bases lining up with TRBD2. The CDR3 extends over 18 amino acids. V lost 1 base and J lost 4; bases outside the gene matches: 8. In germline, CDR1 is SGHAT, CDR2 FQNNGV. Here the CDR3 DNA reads TGTGCCAGCAGCTTAGGCACTAGCGGGAGGAGCCGGTACAATGAGCAGTTCTTC. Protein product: CASSLGTSGRSRYNEQFF.

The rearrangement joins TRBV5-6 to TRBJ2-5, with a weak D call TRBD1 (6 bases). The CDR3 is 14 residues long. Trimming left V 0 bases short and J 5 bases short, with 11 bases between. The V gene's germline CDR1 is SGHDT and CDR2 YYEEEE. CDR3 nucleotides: TGTGCCAGCAGCTTGGCCAACAGGGAGGAGACCCAGTACTTC. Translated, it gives CASSLANREETQYF.

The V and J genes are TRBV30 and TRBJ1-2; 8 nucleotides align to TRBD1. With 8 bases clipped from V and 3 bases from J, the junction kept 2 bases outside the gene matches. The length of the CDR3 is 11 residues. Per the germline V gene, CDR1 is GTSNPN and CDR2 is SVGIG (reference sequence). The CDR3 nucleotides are TGTGCCGTACAGGGGGACTATGGCTACACCTTC. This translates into CAVQGDYGYTF.

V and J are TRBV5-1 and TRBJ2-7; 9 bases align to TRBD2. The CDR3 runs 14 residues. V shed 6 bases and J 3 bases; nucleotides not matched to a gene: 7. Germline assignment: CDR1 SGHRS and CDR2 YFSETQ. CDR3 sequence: CASKVAGGSYEQYF. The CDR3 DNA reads TGCGCCAGCAAGGTGGCGGGGGGGAGCTACGAGCAGTACTTC.

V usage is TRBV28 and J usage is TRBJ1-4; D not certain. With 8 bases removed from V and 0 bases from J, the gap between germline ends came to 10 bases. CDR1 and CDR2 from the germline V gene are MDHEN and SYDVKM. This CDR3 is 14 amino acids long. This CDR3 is CASSLHATNEKLFF. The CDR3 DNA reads TGTGCCAGCTCTCTCCACGCAACTAATGAAAAACTGTTTTTT.

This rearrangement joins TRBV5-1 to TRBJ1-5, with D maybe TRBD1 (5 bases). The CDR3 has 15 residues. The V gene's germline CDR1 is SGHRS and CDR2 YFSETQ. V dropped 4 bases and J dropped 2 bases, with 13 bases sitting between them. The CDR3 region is CASSPGGNGNQPQHF. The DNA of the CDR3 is TGCGCCAGCAGCCCGGGGGGGAATGGCAATCAGCCCCAGCATTTT.

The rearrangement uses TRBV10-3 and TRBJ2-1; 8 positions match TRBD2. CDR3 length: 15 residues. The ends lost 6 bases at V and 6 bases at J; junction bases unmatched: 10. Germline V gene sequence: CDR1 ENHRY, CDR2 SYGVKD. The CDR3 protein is CAIRGAGGAGNEQFF. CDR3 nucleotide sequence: TGTGCCATCAGGGGGGCCGGGGGGGCCGGCAATGAGCAGTTCTTC.